The 6 T cell receptor beta chains reported below all come from one sample, sequenced in a study of blood T cell repertoires in COVID-19. The repertoire was sequenced with immunoSEQ multiplex PCR; TCRdb's copy has only in-frame clones and lacks some. The sample lists about 64,000 clones; roughly 88% were seen once. Source material: peripheral blood. These receptors all stem from a woman aged 55-70 years with COVID-19, enrolled during active disease.

This chain uses TRBV11-2 with TRBJ2-3, with a tentative D call TRBD2 (5 bases). CDR1 is SGHAT, CDR2 FQNNGV, per germline. This CDR3 comprises 12 residues. Trimming shortened V by 7 bases and J by 7 bases, and 12 bases separated the two germline ends. In DNA form, the CDR3 reads TGTGCCAGCACCCCAACGGGGTATACGCAGTATTTT. As protein: CASTPTGYTQYF.

The rearrangement joins TRBV7-9 to TRBJ1-5, with D maybe TRBD1 (6 bases). CDR3 length: 14 amino acids. Per germline, CDR1 SEHNR and CDR2 FQNEAQ (reference sequence). V was shortened by 5 bases and J by 4 bases, with 12 bases between the two germline ends. CDR3 sequence reads: CASSRGQKNQPQHF. CDR3 DNA sequence: TGTGCCAGCAGCCGAGGACAGAAAAATCAGCCCCAGCATTTT.

The gene calls are TRBV6-6 and TRBJ1-1; D uncertain. The V gene lost 5 bases and the J gene lost 8 bases, with 9 bases spanning the gap. The length of the CDR3 is 11 residues. Germline lookup yields CDR1 MNHNY and CDR2 SVGAGI (reference sequence). The CDR3 DNA reads as TGTGCCAGCAGTCTACCTAACGAAGCTTTCTTT. It translates to CASSLPNEAFF.

The genes are TRBV27 and TRBJ2-1; D might be TRBD1 (6 bases). Trimming shortened V by 2 bases and J by 7 bases, and 18 bases separated the two germline ends. Germline values: CDR1 MNHEY, CDR2 SMNVEV (reference sequence). The CDR3 runs 16 residues. The CDR3 DNA reads TGTGCCAGCAGTTTAGAGCAGGGGACCTGGGGAAATGAGCAGTTCTTC. Protein: CASSLEQGTWGNEQFF.

V gene TRBV6-5 combines with J gene TRBJ1-6; the match to TRBD1 covers 8 bases. CDR1 is MNHEY and CDR2 is SVGAGI in the germline V gene. This CDR3 region has 14 residues. The V and J ends lost 6 bases and 9 bases, in that order; junction bases with no gene match: 7. CDR3 nucleotide sequence: TGTGCCAGCAGCTTGGACAGGGTTTCTTCACCCCTCCACTTT. Encoded protein: CASSLDRVSSPLHF.

The V and J genes are TRBV10-1 and TRBJ2-1, with TRBD1 as a possible D gene (5 bases). The CDR3 extends over 14 amino acids. Germline CDR1 is WNHNN and CDR2 is SYGVQD (reference sequence). V was trimmed by 3 bases and J by 8 bases, leaving 14 bases between them. The CDR3 DNA reads as TGCGCCAGCAGTGACTCCGACAGATTCGATGAGCAGTTCTTC. It is translated as CASSDSDRFDEQFF.